This T cell receptor beta chain was identified during a study of Graves' ophthalmopathy and Graves' hyperthyroidism. Amplification targeted the TCR beta CDR3 regions, with RNA transcripts as the source material. First-round RT-PCR relied on HTBI primers, and a second-round multiplex PCR came next. TCRdb called the multiplex PCR reads again in MiXCR, with one record for every CDR3 protein. Among roughly 700,000 distinct CDR3 sequences listed, 40% were seen once. Losses at the gene ends were 3 bases for V and 0 bases for J; bases not matched to a gene: 0. The germline V gene encodes CDR1 SEHNR and CDR2 FQNEAQ (reference sequence). There are 17 residues in the CDR3.

The chain recombines TRBV7-9 with TRBJ1-6; 12 bases are shared with TRBD1. Sequencing was performed on peripheral blood. The TCR was taken from an adult man with Graves' ophthalmopathy. The CDR3 DNA reads TGTGCCAGCAGCTTGGGACAGGGGGCCTCCTATAATTCACCCCTCCACTTT. It codes for CASSLGQGASYNSPLHF.